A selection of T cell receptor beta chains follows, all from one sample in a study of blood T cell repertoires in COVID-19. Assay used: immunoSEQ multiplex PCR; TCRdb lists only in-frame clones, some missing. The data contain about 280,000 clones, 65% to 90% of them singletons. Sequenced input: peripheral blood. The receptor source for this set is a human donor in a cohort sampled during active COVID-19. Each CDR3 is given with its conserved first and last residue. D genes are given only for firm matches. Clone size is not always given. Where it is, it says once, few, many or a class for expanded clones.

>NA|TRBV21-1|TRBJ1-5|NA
TGTGCCAGCAGCATTCACCATGGGGGGGGGTTGGACAGCATACGAGTCCAGCCCCAGCATTTT
CASSIHHGGGLDSIRVQPQHF
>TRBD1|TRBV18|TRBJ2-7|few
TGTGCCAGCTCAAGAACAGGGGGCGCCTCCGACGAGCAGTACTTC
CASSRTGGASDEQYF
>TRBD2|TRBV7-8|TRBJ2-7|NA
TGTGCCAGCAGCGACGGACTAGCGGGGACCTACGAGCAGTACTTC
CASSDGLAGTYEQYF
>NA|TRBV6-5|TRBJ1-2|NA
TGTGCCAGCAGTCCCAGGCTCTCCTATGGCTACACCTTC
CASSPRLSYGYTF
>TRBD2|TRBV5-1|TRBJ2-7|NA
TGCGCCAGCAGCTTAGCGGGAGGGCCTAACTACGAGCAGTACTTC
CASSLAGGPNYEQYF
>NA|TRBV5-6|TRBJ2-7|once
TGTGCCAGCAGCTTGGGCGTCTACGAGCAGTACTTC
CASSLGVYEQYF
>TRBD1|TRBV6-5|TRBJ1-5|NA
TGTGCCAGCAGTTTCAGACAGGGGGGTTCTCAGCCCCAGCATTTT
CASSFRQGGSQPQHF
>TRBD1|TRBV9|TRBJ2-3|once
TGTGCCAGCAGCGCCCTCGGACAGGTTAGCACAGATACGCAGTATTTT
CASSALGQVSTDTQYF
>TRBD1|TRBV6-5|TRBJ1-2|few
TGTGCCAGCAGCCTCGGGACAGGGGTATATGGCTACACCTTC
CASSLGTGVYGYTF
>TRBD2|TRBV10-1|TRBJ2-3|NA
TGCGCCACCCCGGGGGGGAGCACAGATACGCAGTATTTT
CATPGGSTDTQYF
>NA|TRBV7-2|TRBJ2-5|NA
TGTGCCAGCAGCTTCGGACAGATAGTACAAGAGACCCAGTACTTC
CASSFGQIVQETQYF
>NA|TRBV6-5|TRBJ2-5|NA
TGTGCCAGCAGGCTACGTGAGACCCAGTACTTC
CASRLRETQYF
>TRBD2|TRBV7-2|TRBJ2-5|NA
TGTGCCAGCAGCTTGGGGACTAGTGAGAAAGAGACCCAGTACTTC
CASSLGTSEKETQYF
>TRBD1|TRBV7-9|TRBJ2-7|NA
TGTGCCAGCAGTTCCGGACAGGGCCGAAACTACGAGCAGTACTTC
CASSSGQGRNYEQYF
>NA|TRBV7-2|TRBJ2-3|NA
TGTGCCAGCAGCTTAGCTGGGGGGGATACGCAGTATTTT
CASSLAGGDTQYF
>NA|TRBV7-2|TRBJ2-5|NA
TGTGCCAGCAGCTTAGGACTGGGATCAGGGATCCAAGAGACCCAGTACTTC
CASSLGLGSGIQETQYF
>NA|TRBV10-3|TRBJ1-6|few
TGTGCCATCAGTGAGGGGCTCTATTCACCCCTCCACTTT
CAISEGLYSPLHF
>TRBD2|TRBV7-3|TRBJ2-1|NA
TGTGCCAGCAGCTTAAGGGGACTAGCGGCCTACAATGAGCAGTTCTTC
CASSLRGLAAYNEQFF
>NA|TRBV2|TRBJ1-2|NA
TGTGCCAGCAGGGAGGACGGAAACTATGGCTACACCTTC
CASREDGNYGYTF
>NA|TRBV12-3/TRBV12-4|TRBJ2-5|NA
TGTGCCAGCAGTTTTGGTCTAGGAGAGACCCAGTACTTC
CASSFGLGETQYF
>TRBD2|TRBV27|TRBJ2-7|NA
TGTGCCAGCAGTCATCTAGCGGGAGGGCCCCACGAGCAGTACTTC
CASSHLAGGPHEQYF
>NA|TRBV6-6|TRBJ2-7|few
TGTGCCAGCATCCGGACAAGCCCCTACGAGCAGTACTTC
CASIRTSPYEQYF
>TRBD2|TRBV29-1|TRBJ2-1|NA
TGCAGCGTAGGACTAGCGATCAACAATGAGCAGTTCTTC
CSVGLAINNEQFF
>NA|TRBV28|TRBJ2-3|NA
TGTGCCAGCGCGTTCCCCGGCACAGATACGCAGTATTTT
CASAFPGTDTQYF
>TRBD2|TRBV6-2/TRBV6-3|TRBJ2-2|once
TGTGCCAGCAGTGTAGCCCTAGCGGGATTCGGGGAGCTGTTTTTT
CASSVALAGFGELFF
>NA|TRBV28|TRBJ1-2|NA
TGTGCCAGCAGTCTAGGGGGGGCGCGGGTCTATGGCTACACCTTC
CASSLGGARVYGYTF
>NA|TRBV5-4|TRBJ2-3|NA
TGTGCCAGCAGCTTGGACCAGACTAGCACAGATACGCAGTATTTT
CASSLDQTSTDTQYF
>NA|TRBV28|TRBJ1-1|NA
TGTGCCAGCAGAACTGTCACTGAAGCTTTCTTT
CASRTVTEAFF
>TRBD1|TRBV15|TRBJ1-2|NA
TGTGCCACCAGCAGAGGACAGGGCTCTAACTATGGCTACACCTTC
CATSRGQGSNYGYTF
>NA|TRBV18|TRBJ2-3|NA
TGTGCCAGCTCACCACCGAGTTCCCTAAGCGGTACGCAGTATTTT
CASSPPSSLSGTQYF